The source of this T cell receptor beta chain is a study of blood T cell repertoires in COVID-19. Whole-study context: From the United States, Italy and Spain came samples of acute and convalescent COVID-19.

In terms of age and location, participants ranged from roughly 18 to 100 years and lived in about 25 US areas. A PCR-confirmed or clinician-diagnosed COVID-19 case had contacted exposed participants within 2 weeks of entry. In the source study's methods: Reference gene primer amplification gave nucleated cell count estimates. TCRdb's table, derived via immunoSEQ multiplex PCR, lists solely in-frame clones and lacks some. V and J calls and clone size are as listed in that table; D and trimming were resolved from the DNA. This sample has about 150,000 clones; approximately 86% occur once, and the top ten carry approximately 4%. V gave up 0 bases and J gave up 8 bases, with 18 bases separating them. The CDR3 has 16 amino acids. CDR1 SGHKS and CDR2 YYEKEE come from the germline V gene (reference sequence).

This TCR was recovered from a woman aged 40 to 50 who had been exposed to COVID-19. The sequencing input was PBMCs or T cells enriched from blood (not recorded which). This chain connects TRBV5-5 to TRBJ1-3, with no clear D. CDR3 coding DNA: TGTGCCAGCAGCTTGGCTAATGGCAGCCCGACTCACACCATATATTTT. This codes for CASSLANGSPTHTIYF.